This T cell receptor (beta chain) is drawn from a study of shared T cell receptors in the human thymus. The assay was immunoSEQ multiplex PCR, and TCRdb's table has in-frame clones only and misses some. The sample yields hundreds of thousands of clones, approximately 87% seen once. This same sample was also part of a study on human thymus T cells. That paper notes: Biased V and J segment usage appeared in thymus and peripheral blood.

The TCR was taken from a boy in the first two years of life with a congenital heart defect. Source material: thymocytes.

Written as DNA, the CDR3 is TGTGCCAGCAGCAGGTCCTTAAGTCAGCCCCAGCATTTT. Its protein product is CASSRSLSQPQHF. The V gene is TRBV6-5, the J gene TRBJ1-5; D is unclear. Trimming shortened V by 6 bases and J by 6 bases, and 12 bases separated the two germline ends. CDR3 length equals 13 residues. CDR1 and CDR2 (germline): MNHEY, SVGAGI.